These 19 T cell receptor beta chains originate from one sample sequenced in a study of blood T cell repertoires in COVID-19. Repertoires were generated with immunoSEQ multiplex PCR, while TCRdb's copy carries only in-frame clones and drops some. The sample has 300,000 to 400,000 clones; around 85% are singletons. Input material: PBMCs or T cells enriched from blood (not recorded which). These receptors came from a woman aged 30 to 39 who had been exposed to COVID-19.

This rearrangement joins TRBV9 to TRBJ2-4; the D is unclear. This CDR3 has 11 amino acids. The V end was cut by 3 bases, the J end by 8 bases, with 6 bases between. Germline assignment: CDR1 SGDLS and CDR2 YYNGEE. CDR3 DNA sequence: TGTGCCAGCAGCGCTACGGACATTCAGTACTTC. Protein product: CASSATDIQYF.

The V gene is TRBV18, the J gene TRBJ2-5; TRBD1 might be the D (5 bases). Germline CDR1 and CDR2: KGHSH and LQKENI. Trimming took off 3 bases at V and 5 bases at J, with 10 bases between the two ends. This CDR3 spans 13 amino acids. Here the CDR3 reads CASSPTTAETQYF. CDR3 bases: TGTGCCAGCTCACCGACGACAGCCGAGACCCAGTACTTC. The variable domain in full, completed from reference TRBV18 and TRBJ2-5, reads NAGVMQNPRHLVRRRGQEARLRCSPMKGHSHVYWYRQLPEEGLKFMVYLQKENIIDESGMPKERFSAEFPKEGPSILRIQQVVRGDSAAYFCASSPTTAETQYFGPGTRLLVL.

The genes are TRBV11-2 and TRBJ2-7; TRBD1 matches at 8 bases. Per germline, CDR1 SGHAT and CDR2 FQNNGV. V dropped 4 bases and J dropped 5; count of bases not matched to a gene: 4. The CDR3 consists of 13 residues. CDR3 sequence reads: CASSSTGVNEQYF. The CDR3 DNA reads TGTGCCAGCAGCTCGACAGGGGTGAACGAGCAGTACTTC. The whole variable domain, remainder taken from reference TRBV11-2 and TRBJ2-7, is EAGVAQSPRYKIIEKRQSVAFWCNPISGHATLYWYQQILGQGPKLLIQFQNNGVVDDSQLPKDRFSAERLKGVDSTLKIQPAKLEDSAVYLCASSSTGVNEQYFGPGTRLTVT.

CDR3 bases: TGTGCCAGCAGTTTGAGGGCAGTAAGGTACTCACCCCTCCACTTT. The encoded protein is CASSLRAVRYSPLHF. The rearrangement joins TRBV28 to TRBJ1-6; D call uncertain. Trimming pared 3 bases from V and 10 bases from J, leaving 16 bases between. The CDR3 is 15 residues long. The germline V gene encodes CDR1 MDHEN and CDR2 SYDVKM.

This clone was found once. The chain carries TRBV11-3 and TRBJ2-7, with D possibly being TRBD2 (5 bases). The CDR3 is made up of 13 amino acids. Trimming removed 3 bases at V and 2 bases at J, with 8 bases between. Germline V gene lookup returns CDR1 SGHNT and CDR2 YENEEA. As DNA, the CDR3 is TGTGCCAGCAGCTTTCGGGATCCCTACGAGCAGTACTTC. Its protein product is CASSFRDPYEQYF.

A single count supports this clone. This chain links TRBV28 with TRBJ1-5, with 9 nucleotides matching TRBD1. Germline values: CDR1 MDHEN, CDR2 SYDVKM. The CDR3 spans 16 residues. V was pared by 6 bases and J by 6 bases, with 12 bases of the junction left unmatched. CDR3 in amino acids: CASRRTFTGGSQPQHF. CDR3 coding DNA: TGTGCCAGCAGACGAACCTTTACAGGGGGCAGTCAGCCCCAGCATTTT. Supplemented by reference TRBV28 and TRBJ1-5, the full variable domain reads DVKVTQSSRYLVKRTGEKVFLECVQDMDHENMFWYRQDPGLGLRLIYFSYDVKMKEKGDIPEGYSVSREKKERFSLILESASTNQTSMYLCASRRTFTGGSQPQHFGDGTRLSIL.

The chain uses TRBV5-4 and TRBJ1-1; 10 bases agree with TRBD1. Germline V lookup: CDR1 SGHNT, CDR2 YYREEE (reference sequence). V was clipped by 4 bases and J by 4 bases; unmatched bases: 13. This CDR3 comprises 17 residues. CDR3 residues: CASSNLTGGTKSTEAFF. CDR3 in DNA: TGTGCCAGCAGCAACCTGACAGGGGGCACGAAAAGCACTGAAGCTTTCTTT.

This clone was detected only once. The V gene is TRBV11-3, the J gene TRBJ2-5; TRBD2 aligns across 8 bases. V gave up 3 bases and J gave up 5 bases; unmatched junction bases: 2. The germline gives CDR1 SGHNT, CDR2 YENEEA. The CDR3 loop spans 13 amino acids. The CDR3: CASSLTSVETQYF. The DNA for the CDR3 is TGTGCCAGCAGCTTGACTAGCGTGGAGACCCAGTACTTC.

The chain combines TRBV29-1 with TRBJ1-2; a possible D gene is TRBD1 (5 bases). CDR1 is SQVTM, CDR2 ANQGSEA, per germline. V was trimmed by 0 bases and J by 3 bases, leaving 17 bases between them. The CDR3 spans 16 residues. The CDR3 sequence is CSVEDNGGRIDYGYTF. CDR3 in DNA: TGCAGCGTTGAAGATAACGGGGGACGCATTGACTATGGCTACACCTTC.

This chain links TRBV5-8 with TRBJ1-5; D perhaps matches TRBD1 (6 bases). With 4 bases removed from V and 3 bases from J, the gap between germline ends came to 14 bases. Per the germline V gene, CDR1 is SGHTS and CDR2 is YDEGEE. CDR3 length equals 15 residues. CDR3 sequence reads: CASSHGQIYNQPQHF. The DNA of the CDR3 is TGTGCCAGCAGCCACGGACAGATTTACAATCAGCCCCAGCATTTT. The variable domain in full, completed from reference TRBV5-8 and TRBJ1-5, reads EAGVTQSPTHLIKTRGQQATLRCSPISGHTSVYWYQQALGLGLQFLLWYDEGEERNRGNFPPRFSGRQFPNYSSELNVNALELEDSALYLCASSHGQIYNQPQHFGDGTRLSIL.

This clone was seen just once. This chain uses TRBV28 with TRBJ1-2, with 9 bases lining up with TRBD1. Germline V lookup: CDR1 MDHEN, CDR2 SYDVKM. This CDR3 spans 15 amino acids. The J segment lost 8 bases and the V segment lost 0 bases, leaving 7 bases of the junction unmatched. CDR3 nucleotides: TGTGCCAGCAGTTTATGGGGAGGGACAGGGAGCGGCTACACCTTC. Protein: CASSLWGGTGSGYTF.

The chain links TRBV2 to TRBJ1-5, with TRBD1 as a possible D gene (6 bases). Deletions cut 8 bases from V and 3 bases from J, with 8 bases between. The CDR3 runs 12 residues. Germline loops: CDR1 SNHLY, CDR2 FYNNEI. Here the CDR3 DNA reads TGTGCCAGCGGACAGTCCAATCAGCCCCAGCATTTT. It translates to CASGQSNQPQHF.

This chain uses TRBV6-5 with TRBJ2-7, with TRBD1 matching over 9 bases. The CDR3 is made up of 15 amino acids. Looked up from germline, CDR1 is MNHEY and CDR2 is SVGAGI. J gave up 3 bases and V 6 bases, and 9 bases lay outside the gene matches. The CDR3 region is CASRGKRTGDYEQYF. The CDR3 bases are TGTGCCAGCAGGGGAAAGCGGACAGGGGACTACGAGCAGTACTTC.

The rearrangement uses TRBV30 and TRBJ2-5, with 12 bases lining up with TRBD2. V was pared by 2 bases and J by 0 bases, with 7 bases of the junction left unmatched. The germline V gene has CDR1 GTSNPN and CDR2 SVGIG (reference sequence). The CDR3 extends over 17 amino acids. CDR3 nucleotide sequence: TGTGCCTGGAGTTACCTTACTAGCGGGAGGTACCAAGAGACCCAGTACTTC. Translation: CAWSYLTSGRYQETQYF.

The CDR3 nucleotides read TGTGCCAGCACCCAGACTAGCGGGAACCAAGAGACCCAGTACTTC. It codes for CASTQTSGNQETQYF. The chain has TRBV27 and TRBJ2-5; 11 positions match TRBD2. This CDR3 has 15 residues. From germline, CDR1 is MNHEY and CDR2 SMNVEV (reference sequence). V shed 7 bases, J shed 0 bases, and the junction held 4 bases outside the gene matches.

This clone was seen only once. V and J are TRBV14 and TRBJ1-2; 11 nucleotides agree with TRBD1. The CDR3 loop spans 14 amino acids. V lost 1 base, J lost 8 bases, and 3 bases stayed unmatched. The germline V gene has CDR1 SGHDN and CDR2 FVKESK. CDR3 nucleotide sequence: TGTGCCAGCAGCCAAGTGGGACAGGGGGTAGGCTACACCTTC. It encodes CASSQVGQGVGYTF.

The chain carries TRBV7-9 and TRBJ2-7; 8 bases agree with TRBD2. The V gene's germline CDR1 is SEHNR and CDR2 FQNEAQ (reference sequence). The CDR3 runs to 16 residues. The ends lost 5 bases at V and 1 base at J; junction bases unmatched: 10. In DNA form, the CDR3 reads TGTGCCAGCAGCGCACCGGGACTAGTTATTTCCTACGAGCAGTACTTC. It translates to CASSAPGLVISYEQYF.

The chain has TRBV27 and TRBJ2-5; no firm D call. The CDR3 consists of 15 residues. The V and J ends lost 4 bases and 5 bases respectively, with 17 bases between them. From germline, CDR1 is MNHEY and CDR2 SMNVEV (reference sequence). CDR3 residues: CASSSSAIVGETQYF. CDR3 nucleotides: TGTGCCAGCAGTTCCTCAGCTATAGTCGGGGAGACCCAGTACTTC.

The V call is TRBV7-2, the J call TRBJ1-5; 12 nucleotides align to TRBD1. Germline-derived CDR1 and CDR2 are SGHTA and FQGNSA. Trimming took 3 bases from V and 5 from J; bases not matched to a gene: 2. This CDR3 contains 15 residues. The DNA of the CDR3 is TGTGCCAGCAGCTTTGGGACAGGGGGCCATCAGCCCCAGCATTTT. Its protein is CASSFGTGGHQPQHF.